Listed here is a single T cell receptor (beta chain). This entry belongs to a study of shared clonotypes between healthy human individuals. Only in-frame clones appear in the TCRdb table, and some are missing; sequencing was by immunoSEQ multiplex PCR. The sample carries more than 2,000,000 clones, approximately 93% recorded once. Trimming shortened V by 5 bases and J by 3 bases, and 19 bases separated the two germline ends. Germline-derived CDR1 and CDR2 are SGHTA and FQGNSA. This CDR3 spans 16 amino acids. The sample taken for sequencing was naive CD4+ T cells from PBMCs. Noted subset: CD45RA+ positively selected. The J gene is TRBJ1-1, the V gene TRBV7-2; D might be TRBD1 (5 bases). The clonotype was recovered from a man aged 18 to 30 in good health. Some clones in this sample may be carry-over from other donors' samples. The CDR3 region has the DNA TGTGCCAGCAGCGGAGGGGTAGGGCTTGGGTACACTGAAGCTTTCTTT. This gives the protein CASSGGVGLGYTEAFF.